The sequence of this T cell receptor (beta chain) was determined in a study of cytomegalovirus exposure and HLA in healthy donors. Primers: 60 Vbeta forward and 13 Jbeta reverse. The assay was immunoSEQ multiplex PCR, and TCRdb's table has in-frame clones only and misses some. This table holds 150,000 or so clones, about 77% found once. Per germline, CDR1 LNHNV and CDR2 YYDKDF (reference sequence). The CDR3 extends over 15 amino acids. With 0 bases clipped from V and 5 bases from J, the junction kept 7 bases outside the gene matches. This receptor was obtained from a man younger than 45 in good health and CMV-seronegative. This chain uses TRBV15 with TRBJ2-7, with 7 bases fitting TRBD1. Sample: PBMCs. The CDR3 reads CATSRDTKGAHEQYF. DNA for the CDR3: TGTGCCACCAGCAGAGATACCAAGGGGGCCCACGAGCAGTACTTC.